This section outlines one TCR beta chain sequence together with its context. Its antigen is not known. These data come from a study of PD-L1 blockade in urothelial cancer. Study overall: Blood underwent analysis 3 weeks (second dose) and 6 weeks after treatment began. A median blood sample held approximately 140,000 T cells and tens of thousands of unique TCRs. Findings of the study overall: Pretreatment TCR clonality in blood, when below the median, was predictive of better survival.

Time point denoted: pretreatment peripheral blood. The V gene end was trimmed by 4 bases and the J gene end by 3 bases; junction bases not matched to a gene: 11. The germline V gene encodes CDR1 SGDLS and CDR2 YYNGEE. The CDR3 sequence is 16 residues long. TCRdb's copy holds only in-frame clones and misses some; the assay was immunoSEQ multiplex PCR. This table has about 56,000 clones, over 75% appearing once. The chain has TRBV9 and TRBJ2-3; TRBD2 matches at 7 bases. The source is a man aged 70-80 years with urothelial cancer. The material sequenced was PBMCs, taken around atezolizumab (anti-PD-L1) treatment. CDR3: CASSSSQRGGTDTQYF. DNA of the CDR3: TGTGCCAGCAGCTCCTCCCAGCGGGGTGGGACAGATACGCAGTATTTT.